This passage covers 21 T cell receptor beta chains from one sample sequenced in a study of control samples from healthy donors and cancer patients. Here immunoSEQ multiplex PCR was the method, and the copy in TCRdb shows in-frame clones only, minus some. Of tens of thousands of clones detected, roughly 90% appear once; the ten largest clones hold roughly 2%. The sample consisted of PBMCs. Receptors were obtained from a woman aged 55-75 years with head and neck cancer.

J is TRBJ2-4 and V is TRBV2; the D gene is possibly TRBD1 (5 bases). CDR1 and CDR2 from the germline V gene are SNHLY and FYNNEI. This CDR3 has 13 residues. V dropped 4 bases and J dropped 5 bases, with 9 bases sitting between them. The CDR3 loop is CASSVSRENIQYF. CDR3 DNA sequence: TGTGCCAGCAGTGTTTCCAGGGAAAACATTCAGTACTTC.

The rearrangement links TRBV3-1 (or the pseudogene TRBV3-2) to TRBJ2-3; possible D gene TRBD2, 5 bases. Germline CDR1 is LGHDT and CDR2 is YNNKEL (reference sequence). Between the trimmed V and J ends, which lost 4 bases and 5 bases, there was a span of 16 bases. This CDR3 region has 15 residues. In DNA form, the CDR3 reads TGTGCCAGCAGCCTGGCGGGCGTCGATGGAGATACGCAGTATTTT. Translation gives CASSLAGVDGDTQYF.

The chain employs TRBV28 and TRBJ2-1, with D perhaps matching TRBD1 or TRBD2 (5 bases each). Trimming pared 6 bases from V and 5 bases from J, leaving 14 bases between. The CDR3 covers 14 residues. Germline CDR1 and CDR2: MDHEN and SYDVKM. CDR3: CASSRDQADNEQFF. CDR3 DNA sequence: TGTGCCAGCAGCCGGGACCAAGCTGACAATGAGCAGTTCTTC.

This chain joins TRBV27 and TRBJ2-3, with D unresolved. The CDR3 loop spans 14 amino acids. Trimming took 7 bases from V and 2 from J, leaving 13 bases between them. Germline V gene lookup returns CDR1 MNHEY and CDR2 SMNVEV (reference sequence). CDR3 nucleotide sequence: TGTGCCAGCAAACGGTTCCTAAACACAGATACGCAGTATTTT. Protein product: CASKRFLNTDTQYF.

The chain uses TRBV7-9 and TRBJ1-5, with a possible D match to TRBD1 (5 bases). The CDR3 is 14 amino acids. Germline V gene lookup returns CDR1 SEHNR and CDR2 FQNEAQ (reference sequence). Trimming shortened V by 1 base and J by 6 bases, and 10 bases separated the two germline ends. CDR3 bases: TGTGCCAGCAGCTTAGGGGGGTTACCTCAGCCCCAGCATTTT. This encodes CASSLGGLPQPQHF.

This rearrangement joins TRBV6-4 to TRBJ1-4; no firm D call. V lost 11 bases and J 6 bases, leaving 13 bases between the germline ends. The germline V gene encodes CDR1 MRHNA and CDR2 SNTAGT. The CDR3 has 12 amino acids. The CDR3 spells CAAIQVDEKLFF. CDR3 DNA sequence: TGTGCCGCTATCCAGGTCGATGAAAAACTGTTTTTT.

The chain carries TRBV30 and TRBJ2-6; no reliable D call. Trimming left V 3 bases short and J 8 bases short, with 11 bases between. The CDR3 sequence is 13 residues long. In germline, CDR1 is GTSNPN, CDR2 SVGIG (reference sequence). CDR3 coding DNA: TGTGCCTGGAGCCCCGGTGTGTCCAACGTCCTGACTTTC. Its translation: CAWSPGVSNVLTF.

V usage is TRBV30 and J usage is TRBJ1-1, with D possibly being TRBD1 (5 bases). Deletions cut 3 bases from V and 4 bases from J, with 15 bases between. This CDR3 has 14 amino acids. CDR1 and CDR2 from the germline V gene are GTSNPN and SVGIG (reference sequence). The CDR3 protein is CAWRVGGLSTEAFF. The CDR3 DNA is TGTGCCTGGAGGGTCGGGGGTTTGAGCACTGAAGCTTTCTTT.

In its sample, this clone was seen once. The chain uses TRBV7-2 and TRBJ1-5, with 7 bases matching TRBD1. J lost 6 bases, V lost 5 bases, and 4 bases had no gene match. This CDR3 contains 13 residues. CDR1 and CDR2 from the germline V gene are SGHTA and FQGNSA. CDR3 region: CASSIRGFQPQHF. The CDR3 coding sequence is TGTGCCAGCAGCATCAGGGGGTTTCAGCCCCAGCATTTT. The full variable domain, rest sourced from reference TRBV7-2 and TRBJ1-5, is GAGVSQSPSNKVTEKGKDVELRCDPISGHTALYWYRQSLGQGLEFLIYFQGNSAPDKSGLPSDRFSAERTGGSVSTLTIQRTQQEDSAVYLCASSIRGFQPQHFGDGTRLSIL.

The chain uses TRBV7-6 and TRBJ2-7, with 9 bases identical to TRBD1. The CDR3 runs to 16 residues. V gave up 5 bases and J gave up 1 base; unmatched junction bases: 9. From germline, CDR1 is SGHVS and CDR2 FNYEAQ. CDR3 protein: CASSPQTGTGSYEQYF. The CDR3 DNA follows: TGTGCCAGCAGCCCTCAAACCGGGACAGGGTCCTACGAGCAGTACTTC.

V gene TRBV7-3 combines with J gene TRBJ2-2; no reliable D call. Germline V gene lookup returns CDR1 SGHTA and CDR2 FQGTGA. The CDR3 spans 13 residues. V lost 4 bases and J 6 bases, leaving 9 bases between the germline ends. This CDR3 reads CASSSPPAGELFF. The CDR3 bases are TGTGCCAGCAGCTCCCCCCCCGCCGGGGAGCTGTTTTTT.

This clone has just one count. This same CDR3 is encoded by further DNA sequences in the sample. The rearrangement joins TRBV7-9 to TRBJ2-5, with D possibly matching TRBD2 (7 bases). V shed 3 bases and J shed 5 bases, with 19 bases lying between them. The CDR3 covers 16 residues. Germline assignment: CDR1 SEHNR and CDR2 FQNEAQ (reference sequence). This CDR3 is CASSLTLGAGAETQYF. In DNA, the CDR3 is TGTGCCAGCAGCTTGACTCTCGGGGCGGGGGCGGAGACCCAGTACTTC.

The rearrangement joins TRBV15 to TRBJ1-2, with unresolved D. The CDR3 is 14 residues long. Germline V gives CDR1 LNHNV, CDR2 YYDKDF (reference sequence). Trimming removed 1 base at V and 7 bases at J, with 13 bases between. CDR3 protein: CATSRARGLGGYTF. Here the CDR3 DNA reads TGTGCCACCAGCAGAGCGCGAGGGCTGGGTGGCTACACCTTC.

This clone was counted a single time. The J gene is TRBJ1-4, the V gene TRBV3-1 (or the pseudogene TRBV3-2); D is unclear. CDR1 is LGHDT and CDR2 is YNNKEL in the germline V gene (reference sequence). CDR3 length equals 14 residues. Trimming shortened V by 4 bases and J by 7 bases, and 13 bases separated the two germline ends. The CDR3 protein is CASSPRIIGEKLFF. As DNA, the CDR3 is TGTGCCAGCAGCCCCCGTATAATAGGTGAAAAACTGTTTTTT.

This sequence joins TRBV2 and TRBJ2-5; D possibly corresponds to TRBD1 (6 bases). Trimming removed 4 bases at V and 3 bases at J, with 9 bases between. The CDR3 runs 13 residues. Germline lookup yields CDR1 SNHLY and CDR2 FYNNEI. CDR3 bases: TGTGCCAGCAGTGTGAACAGGGAAGAGACCCAGTACTTC. It yields the protein CASSVNREETQYF.

This clone has only one observation. This chain joins TRBV24-1 and TRBJ2-3; TRBD2 might be the D (6 bases). Per the germline V gene, CDR1 is KGHDR and CDR2 is SFDVKD. Deletions cut 11 bases from V and 1 base from J, with 15 bases between. The CDR3 has 14 amino acids. The chain's CDR3 is CASARGLGTDTQYF. The CDR3 nucleotides read TGTGCCAGCGCACGGGGACTTGGCACAGATACGCAGTATTTT.

The J gene is TRBJ1-1, the V gene TRBV6-2 or TRBV6-3; TRBD1 matches 8 bases. Germline CDR1 reads MNHEY; CDR2 reads SVGEGT. This CDR3 is built from 16 residues. The trim removed 2 bases at V and 1 base at J, leaving 6 bases unmatched. The CDR3 reads CASSYGQGIGNTEAFF. DNA of the CDR3: TGTGCCAGCAGTTACGGACAGGGCATTGGGAACACTGAAGCTTTCTTT.

The CDR3 DNA follows: TGTGCCAGCAGCCGTTCTCGACAGACCTATGGCTACACCTTC. Protein product: CASSRSRQTYGYTF. This chain joins TRBV28 and TRBJ1-2, with D maybe TRBD1 (5 bases). The CDR3 is 14 residues long. The germline gives CDR1 MDHEN, CDR2 SYDVKM. Trimming shortened V by 6 bases and J by 4 bases, and 15 bases separated the two germline ends.

The rearrangement links TRBV11-2 to TRBJ1-4, with 7 bases lining up with TRBD1. Germline CDR1 SGHAT, CDR2 FQNNGV. This CDR3 has 13 residues. The V segment lost 8 bases and the J segment 7 bases; nucleotides outside the gene matches: 7. CDR3 nucleotide sequence: TGTGCCAGCCACAGGGGAGTTCCTGAAAAACTGTTTTTT. It is translated as CASHRGVPEKLFF.

V usage is TRBV13 and J usage is TRBJ2-2; 9 bases are a match to TRBD1. J lost 0 bases, V lost 4 bases, and 6 bases had no gene match. Germline V lookup: CDR1 PRHDT, CDR2 FYEKMQ (reference sequence). The CDR3 has 17 residues. This CDR3 is CASSSTTGGTNTGELFF. The CDR3 DNA follows: TGTGCCAGCAGCTCAACGACAGGGGGGACGAACACCGGGGAGCTGTTTTTT.

V gene TRBV4-3 combines with J gene TRBJ2-1; TRBD2 matches at 8 bases. Germline CDR1 LGHNA, CDR2 YSLEER. V lost 0 bases to trimming and J lost 0 bases; unmatched junction nucleotides: 13. The CDR3 is 20 residues long. The CDR3 loop is CASSQDVAFSGTNSYNEQFF. For the CDR3, the DNA is TGCGCCAGCAGCCAAGATGTCGCCTTTAGCGGGACAAACTCCTACAATGAGCAGTTCTTC.